One sample yielded the 18 T cell receptor beta chains listed below, sequenced in a study of cytomegalovirus exposure and HLA in healthy donors. Vbeta (60) and Jbeta (13) primers were used in the PCR. Produced via immunoSEQ multiplex PCR; TCRdb's table is partial and in-frame only. This sample carries about 190,000 clones, roughly four fifths of them seen once, and the ten largest clones take 2.5% to 3.5%. Sequencing was performed on PBMCs. The receptor source for this set is a woman aged 25 to 39 in good health and CMV-seropositive.

V and J are TRBV6-5 and TRBJ2-2; weak D call: TRBD2 (6 bases). The CDR3 has 15 amino acids. V lost 5 bases to trimming and J lost 0 bases, with 10 bases between them. Germline CDR1 is MNHEY and CDR2 is SVGAGI. The CDR3 coding sequence is TGTGCCAGCAGTCTGGACTACCCGAACACCGGGGAGCTGTTTTTT. It translates to CASSLDYPNTGELFF.

This chain joins TRBV5-6 and TRBJ2-5; D may be TRBD1 (5 bases). Germline V lookup: CDR1 SGHDT, CDR2 YYEEEE. Trimming shortened V by 2 bases and J by 4 bases, and 12 bases separated the two germline ends. The CDR3 spans 14 residues. The DNA for the CDR3 is TGTGCCAGCAGCTTATCCAGGGCCGGAGAGACCCAGTACTTC. It translates to CASSLSRAGETQYF.

V and J are TRBV7-7 and TRBJ2-4; D perhaps matches TRBD2 (6 bases). The CDR3 has 17 amino acids. The V end lost 3 bases, the J end lost 0 bases, and 15 bases lay between the germline ends. From germline, CDR1 is SSHAT and CDR2 FNYEAQ (reference sequence). The CDR3 protein is CASSFRGEELAKNIQYF. The DNA of the CDR3 is TGTGCCAGCAGCTTCCGCGGGGAGGAGTTAGCCAAAAACATTCAGTACTTC.

As concerns this clone: This sample includes further DNA sequences coding for the same CDR3. The chain recombines TRBV2 with TRBJ2-7; 8 bases are shared with TRBD2. Germline V gene sequence: CDR1 SNHLY, CDR2 FYNNEI. Unmatched junction bases numbered 7, after V lost 6 bases and J lost 6 bases. This CDR3 has 13 residues. The CDR3 nucleotides read TGTGCCAGCAGGGGGACTAGTTCAGTCGAGCAGTACTTC. Its protein is CASRGTSSVEQYF.

The V and J genes are TRBV6-6 and TRBJ1-3; D is perhaps TRBD1 (6 bases). The CDR3 covers 16 residues. CDR1 and CDR2 from the germline V gene are MNHNY and SVGAGI (reference sequence). Trimming left V 4 bases short and J 0 bases short, with 13 bases between. The CDR3 reads CASSSTGSYSGNTIYF. DNA for the CDR3: TGTGCCAGCAGTTCGACAGGTTCCTACTCTGGAAACACCATATATTTT.

V and J are TRBV7-7 and TRBJ1-3, with D maybe TRBD1 (6 bases). Germline V gives CDR1 SSHAT, CDR2 FNYEAQ (reference sequence). The CDR3 is 13 amino acids. CDR3: CAVRGGAGNTIYF. CDR3 nucleotides: TGTGCTGTGCGAGGGGGAGCTGGAAACACCATATATTTT. Filled out from reference TRBV7-7 and TRBJ1-3, the complete variable domain reads GAGVSQSPRYKVTKRGQDVTLRCDPISSHATLYWYQQALGQGPEFLTYFNYEAQPDKSGLPSDRFSAERPEGSISTLTIQRTEQRDSAMYRCAVRGGAGNTIYFGEGSWLTVV.

In its sample, this clone was seen once. Here the CDR3 DNA reads TGTGCCAGTAGTATTCGGGTCAATCAGCCCCAGCATTTT. It yields the protein CASSIRVNQPQHF. V is TRBV19 and J is TRBJ1-5; D is undetermined. The CDR3 consists of 13 residues. V was clipped by 3 bases and J by 3 bases, with 6 bases between them. Per the germline V gene, CDR1 is LNHDA and CDR2 is SQIVND (reference sequence).

The genes are TRBV9 and TRBJ2-5, with 8 bases lining up with TRBD2. TRBJ2-7 explains the end of the DNA better; the J call may be wrong. CDR3 length equals 15 residues. The germline CDR1 and CDR2 sequences are SGDLS and YYNGEE. The CDR3 region has the DNA TGTGCCAGCAGCGTAGACCTCCGGGAGGGAGGCGAGCAGTACTTC. It yields the protein CASSVDLREGGEQYF.

The CDR3 reads CASSLHVVGATGELFF. The DNA for the CDR3 is TGTGCCAGCAGTTTACATGTGGTGGGGGCCACCGGGGAGCTGTTTTTT. The chain has TRBV27 and TRBJ2-2; tentatively, D is TRBD1 (6 bases). Looked up from germline, CDR1 is MNHEY and CDR2 is SMNVEV (reference sequence). The ends were cut back, 2 bases at V and 4 bases at J, with 14 bases in the middle. The CDR3 contains 16 residues.

J is TRBJ1-2 and V is TRBV28; D remains ambiguous. Trimming removed 6 bases at V and 4 bases at J, with 12 bases between. This CDR3 has 13 amino acids. Germline assignment: CDR1 MDHEN and CDR2 SYDVKM. CDR3 in amino acids: CASRVRGLYGYTF. Written as DNA, the CDR3 is TGTGCCAGCAGAGTCCGGGGTCTCTATGGCTACACCTTC.

The chain carries TRBV2 and TRBJ2-7, with 8 positions matching TRBD2. V was pared by 7 bases and J by 0 bases, with 8 bases of the junction left unmatched. Germline CDR1 is SNHLY and CDR2 is FYNNEI. CDR3 length equals 15 residues. Here the CDR3 reads CASKREGISSYEQYF. CDR3 DNA sequence: TGTGCCAGCAAACGGGAGGGAATAAGCTCCTACGAGCAGTACTTC. The whole variable domain, remainder taken from reference TRBV2 and TRBJ2-7, is EPEVTQTPSHQVTQMGQEVILRCVPISNHLYFYWYRQILGQKVEFLVSFYNNEISEKSEIFDDQFSVERPDGSNFTLKIRSTKLEDSAMYFCASKREGISSYEQYFGPGTRLTVT.

In nucleotides, the CDR3 is TGTGCCAGTAGGGCTGAACCAGGACAGGGTGGCACTGAAGCTTTCTTT. Translation: CASRAEPGQGGTEAFF. The V call is TRBV19, the J call TRBJ1-1, with 8 bases identical to TRBD1. Unmatched junction bases numbered 13, after V lost 6 bases and J lost 4 bases. Germline V gene lookup returns CDR1 LNHDA and CDR2 SQIVND (reference sequence). This CDR3 spans 16 amino acids.

The chain links TRBV27 to TRBJ2-1, with 7 nucleotides matching TRBD1. CDR1 MNHEY and CDR2 SMNVEV come from the germline V gene (reference sequence). There are 15 residues in the CDR3. The trim removed 3 bases at V and 2 bases at J, leaving 4 bases unmatched. CDR3 DNA sequence: TGTGCCAGCAGTTTGACCCAGGGGGCCTACAATGAGCAGTTCTTC. Encoded protein: CASSLTQGAYNEQFF.

The chain has TRBV27 and TRBJ2-3; a possible D gene is TRBD2 (5 bases). CDR1 is MNHEY, CDR2 SMNVEV, per germline (reference sequence). V dropped 9 bases and J dropped 2 bases, with 18 bases sitting between them. The CDR3 runs to 15 residues. The CDR3 here is CASLPIGVFTDTQYF. The CDR3 bases are TGTGCCAGTCTCCCTATCGGGGTGTTCACAGATACGCAGTATTTT.

This chain connects TRBV11-2 to TRBJ2-3; 9 nucleotides align to TRBD2. Trimming took 6 bases from V and 6 from J; bases not matched to a gene: 7. Germline assignment: CDR1 SGHAT and CDR2 FQNNGV. The CDR3 length is 14 residues. Here the CDR3 reads CASRIAGAPDTQYF. The CDR3 nucleotides are TGTGCCAGCAGAATAGCGGGAGCCCCGGATACGCAGTATTTT.

The chain couples TRBV4-1 to TRBJ2-5; 9 positions match TRBD1. V gave up 3 bases and J gave up 4 bases; unmatched junction bases: 9. The CDR3 is 16 amino acids. Germline CDR1 reads MGHRA; CDR2 reads YSYEKL. The CDR3 here is CASSHRQGGNLETQYF. Here the CDR3 DNA reads TGCGCCAGCAGCCATCGACAGGGGGGTAATTTAGAGACCCAGTACTTC.

The chain combines TRBV15 with TRBJ2-3; no definite D call. This CDR3 spans 16 amino acids. CDR1 and CDR2 (germline): LNHNV, YYDKDF (reference sequence). Deletions cut 3 bases from V and 0 bases from J, with 13 bases between. The CDR3 DNA reads as TGTGCCACCAGCAGTGCCCCTATCTCTAGCACAGATACGCAGTATTTT. Translated: CATSSAPISSTDTQYF.

The V gene is TRBV29-1, the J gene TRBJ2-7, with 9 positions matching TRBD2. V trimming: 7 bases; J trimming: 3 bases; junction bases outside the gene matches: 7. This CDR3 is 13 amino acids long. Germline V gene sequence: CDR1 SQVTM, CDR2 ANQGSEA. The CDR3: CSAMTSGGYEQYF. The CDR3 DNA is TGCAGCGCTATGACTAGCGGTGGCTACGAGCAGTACTTC.